One and the same sample provided the 8 T cell receptor beta chains below, sequenced in a study of blood T cell repertoires in COVID-19. Profiled with immunoSEQ multiplex PCR; TCRdb holds only in-frame clones, not every one. Seen here are approximately 150,000 clones, roughly 89% observed once, and the top ten hold 1.5% to 2%. Sequenced material: peripheral blood. These receptors were collected from a woman in her forties or fifties with acute or convalescent COVID-19.

This rearrangement joins TRBV4-3 to TRBJ1-4; 11 bases match TRBD1. J was trimmed by 8 bases and V by 0 bases; bases with no gene match: 8. The CDR3 extends over 17 amino acids. Germline assignment: CDR1 LGHNA and CDR2 YSLEER. CDR3 bases: TGCGCCAGCAGCCAAGAGGTGCCCGGGACAGGGGGGGAAAAACTGTTTTTT. Residues: CASSQEVPGTGGEKLFF.

This chain links TRBV30 with TRBJ1-2; 7 bases fit TRBD1. This CDR3 region has 12 residues. The germline CDR1 and CDR2 sequences are GTSNPN and SVGIG (reference sequence). V shed 2 bases and J 8 bases; nucleotides not matched to a gene: 5. The CDR3 nucleotides read TGTGCCTGGAGTCACAGGGGTTTGGGCTACACCTTC. Residues: CAWSHRGLGYTF.

V and J are TRBV11-3 and TRBJ2-3; possibly TRBD2 for D (5 bases). The germline V and J ends were trimmed by 10 bases and 3 bases, with 17 bases remaining between them. In germline, CDR1 is SGHNT, CDR2 YENEEA. There are 14 residues in the CDR3. The CDR3 protein is CATKSHGGTDTQYF. CDR3 sequence (DNA): TGTGCCACTAAGTCACACGGAGGTACAGATACGCAGTATTTT.

The chain uses TRBV7-9 and TRBJ1-5; the match to TRBD1 covers 8 bases. The germline V gene encodes CDR1 SEHNR and CDR2 FQNEAQ (reference sequence). After removal of 5 bases from V and 6 bases from J, the junction contained 3 bases not matched to a gene. The CDR3 loop spans 13 amino acids. The CDR3 coding sequence is TGTGCCAGCAGCCGGACAGGGCTTCAGCCCCAGCATTTT. Translation gives CASSRTGLQPQHF.

This chain uses TRBV5-1 with TRBJ2-3; D remains unclear. The V gene's germline CDR1 is SGHRS and CDR2 YFSETQ. Trimming took 3 bases from V and 5 from J, leaving 13 bases between them. The CDR3 consists of 14 residues. CDR3 loop: CASSYGQLEDTQYF. The CDR3 DNA reads TGCGCCAGCAGCTATGGGCAGCTTGAAGATACGCAGTATTTT.

The rearrangement joins TRBV10-1 to TRBJ2-3; D ambiguous. V lost 4 bases and J 1 base, leaving 6 bases between the germline ends. The germline gives CDR1 WNHNN, CDR2 SYGVQD (reference sequence). This CDR3 contains 13 residues. CDR3 DNA sequence: TGCGCCAGCAGTGTTCGCGGCACAGATACGCAGTATTTT. Translation: CASSVRGTDTQYF.

The chain joins TRBV30 to TRBJ2-5; perhaps TRBD1 as D (6 bases). Trimming left V 0 bases short and J 4 bases short, with 12 bases between. The CDR3 is 14 residues long. Germline CDR1 is GTSNPN and CDR2 is SVGIG (reference sequence). This chain's CDR3 is CAWSVSRGIETQYF. CDR3 sequence (DNA): TGTGCCTGGAGTGTTAGTAGGGGGATAGAGACCCAGTACTTC.

This sequence joins TRBV9 and TRBJ2-1, with D possibly being TRBD1 (8 bases). Looked up from germline, CDR1 is SGDLS and CDR2 is YYNGEE. Trimming removed 3 bases from V and 1 base from J, with 11 bases in between. This CDR3 region has 15 residues. CDR3 sequence reads: CASSAQGGSYNEQFF. DNA for the CDR3: TGTGCCAGCAGCGCACAGGGGGGGTCCTACAATGAGCAGTTCTTC.